One and the same sample provided the 17 T cell receptor beta chains below, sequenced in a study of blood T cells in healthy people across ages. A second PCR, run for about 7 to 11 cycles, used a sample-barcoded 5' primer plus a J-beta primer mix. MiXCR, applied by TCRdb to the 5' RACE reads, yields one record per CDR3 protein. Among more than 1,000,000 distinct CDR3 sequences listed, about 23% were seen once. This sample also belongs to another study, concerning T cells of mothers and their children.

Input material: blood. The receptors here all came from a girl aged 2-15 years in good health.

This rearrangement joins TRBV2 to TRBJ2-1; a weak D match, TRBD1 (5 bases). V lost 7 bases and J lost 6, with 10 bases in between. The V gene's germline CDR1 is SNHLY and CDR2 FYNNEI. The CDR3 extends over 12 amino acids. The DNA of the CDR3 is TGTGCCAGCACCAGACAGATCAATGAGCAGTTCTTC. Translating gives CASTRQINEQFF.

The chain is built from TRBV6-6 and TRBJ2-5; D is uncertain. The V end was cut by 7 bases, the J end by 3 bases, with 12 bases between. Per germline, CDR1 MNHNY and CDR2 SVGAGI (reference sequence). The CDR3 extends over 13 amino acids. In DNA form, the CDR3 reads TGTGCCAGCATTTTTCGACATGAAGAGACCCAGTACTTC. This encodes CASIFRHEETQYF.

The chain has TRBV28 and TRBJ2-5, with D perhaps matching TRBD2 (6 bases). V dropped 5 bases and J dropped 2 bases, with 12 bases sitting between them. The CDR3 extends over 14 amino acids. CDR1 MDHEN and CDR2 SYDVKM come from the germline V gene. For the CDR3, the DNA is TGTGCCAGCAGTAACCTCGGGACTCAAGAGACCCAGTACTTC. Its protein is CASSNLGTQETQYF.

This clonotype was seen a few times. The rearrangement links TRBV6-5 to TRBJ1-2; tentatively, D is TRBD1 (5 bases). The CDR3 sequence is 17 residues long. Trimming cost V 2 bases and J 8 bases, with 24 bases left between them. Per the germline V gene, CDR1 is MNHEY and CDR2 is SVGAGI. This chain's CDR3 is CASSYSLEGSKSRGYTF. The CDR3 coding sequence is TGTGCCAGCAGTTACAGTCTCGAGGGGTCAAAGTCGAGAGGCTACACCTTC.

There are a few counts of this clonotype. J is TRBJ1-1 and V is TRBV3-1; the D gene is possibly TRBD1 (5 bases). Deletions cut 5 bases from V and 3 bases from J, with 10 bases between. The germline CDR1 and CDR2 sequences are LGHDT and YNNKEL (reference sequence). This CDR3 has 13 amino acids. Written as DNA, the CDR3 is TGTGCCAGCAGCGCAGGGTTCGACACTGAAGCTTTCTTT. Its protein product is CASSAGFDTEAFF.

The chain is built from TRBV7-9 and TRBJ1-4, with a possible D match to TRBD1 (6 bases). Germline assignment: CDR1 SEHNR and CDR2 FQNEAQ (reference sequence). The CDR3 length is 16 residues. V lost 2 bases, J lost 6 bases, and 16 bases lay in between. CDR3 amino acids: CASSLPVRTEDEKLFF. As DNA, the CDR3 is TGTGCCAGCAGCTTACCAGTTCGGACAGAAGATGAAAAACTGTTTTTT.

Only a few counts were recorded for this clonotype. The genes are TRBV6-5 and TRBJ1-5, with 8 bases lining up with TRBD1. V was clipped by 6 bases and J by 4 bases; unmatched bases: 5. The CDR3 spans 14 residues. Germline values: CDR1 MNHEY, CDR2 SVGAGI. This CDR3 reads CASSFDRGNQPQHF. The DNA of the CDR3 is TGTGCCAGCAGCTTCGACAGGGGAAATCAGCCCCAGCATTTT.

The chain has TRBV20-1 and TRBJ2-5; D possibly corresponds to TRBD2 (5 bases). Germline loops: CDR1 DFQATT, CDR2 SNEGSKA (reference sequence). This CDR3 contains 14 residues. V lost 1 base, J lost 0 bases, and 9 bases lay in between. Here the CDR3 reads CSARGTGYQETQYF. The CDR3 region has the DNA TGCAGTGCTAGAGGGACGGGGTACCAAGAGACCCAGTACTTC.

In its sample, this clonotype was seen a few times. The V gene is TRBV4-3, the J gene TRBJ2-1; D is unclear. The V end was cut by 0 bases, the J end by 6 bases, with 12 bases between. The CDR3 covers 15 residues. Germline CDR1 and CDR2: LGHNA and YSLEER. CDR3 residues: CASSQDRQAFNEQFF. The CDR3 DNA sequence: TGCGCCAGCAGCCAAGATCGCCAGGCCTTCAATGAGCAGTTCTTC.

This clonotype was seen only a few times. The CDR3 is CASSLVADSYNEQFF. In nucleotides, the CDR3 is TGTGCCAGCAGTTTAGTGGCCGATTCCTACAATGAGCAGTTCTTC. The V gene is TRBV27, the J gene TRBJ2-1; no clear D gene. CDR1 is MNHEY and CDR2 is SMNVEV in the germline V gene (reference sequence). This CDR3 spans 15 amino acids. The V end lost 2 bases, the J end lost 1 base, and 9 bases lay between the germline ends.

The chain joins TRBV29-1 to TRBJ2-7, with 10 nucleotides matching TRBD2. The ends lost 0 bases at V and 4 bases at J; junction bases unmatched: 9. The CDR3 is 16 amino acids. The germline gives CDR1 SQVTM, CDR2 ANQGSEA. CDR3 DNA: TGCAGCGTTGAAGATGGGGGCCTAGCGGGGGTTTACGAGCAGTACTTC. Amino acid sequence: CSVEDGGLAGVYEQYF.

This clonotype showed up just a few times. The chain links TRBV7-9 to TRBJ1-2; 7 bases map to TRBD1. CDR1 and CDR2 (germline): SEHNR, FQNEAQ (reference sequence). The V gene end was trimmed by 5 bases and the J gene end by 5 bases; junction bases not matched to a gene: 5. The CDR3 covers 13 residues. The CDR3 nucleotides read TGTGCCAGCAGCCGAGGGACAGTTTATGGCTACACCTTC. Protein: CASSRGTVYGYTF.

The chain employs TRBV9 and TRBJ2-5; D not certain. The germline gives CDR1 SGDLS, CDR2 YYNGEE. The CDR3 loop spans 14 amino acids. Trimming removed 0 bases from V and 3 bases from J, with 9 bases in between. CDR3 residues: CASSVGAAEETQYF. CDR3 bases: TGTGCCAGCAGCGTAGGGGCGGCAGAAGAGACCCAGTACTTC.

The DNA of the CDR3 is TGCGCCAGCAACTACGGGGGGGCCTCTACCGAGCAGTACTTC. Protein sequence: CASNYGGASTEQYF. The chain recombines TRBV5-1 with TRBJ2-7; TRBD2 aligns across 8 bases. With V trimmed by 6 bases and J by 6 bases, 11 bases remained unmatched. CDR1 is SGHRS, CDR2 YFSETQ, per germline. The CDR3 spans 14 residues.

The V gene is TRBV4-1, the J gene TRBJ1-4; TRBD1 is a possible D gene (5 bases). Trimming left V 4 bases short and J 6 bases short, with 18 bases between. Germline lookup yields CDR1 MGHRA and CDR2 YSYEKL. This CDR3 has 16 amino acids. CDR3 in amino acids: CASSPSSWGKDEKLFF. Written as DNA, the CDR3 is TGCGCCAGCAGCCCGAGTTCATGGGGGAAGGATGAAAAACTGTTTTTT.

This clonotype was seen only a few times. V and J are TRBV4-1 and TRBJ2-6; 12 bases are a match to TRBD2. The CDR3 spans 18 residues. The trim removed 6 bases at V and 4 bases at J, leaving 10 bases unmatched. The germline V gene has CDR1 MGHRA and CDR2 YSYEKL. CDR3 coding DNA: TGCGCCAGCAGGCCCCTAGCGGGAGGGCCACTGGGGGCCAACGTCCTGACTTTC. It is translated as CASRPLAGGPLGANVLTF.

This clonotype came up a few times. The chain recombines TRBV12-3 or TRBV12-4 with TRBJ2-3, with 7 bases aligning to TRBD1. The CDR3 length is 13 residues. Trimming took 1 base from V and 8 from J; bases not matched to a gene: 3. The CDR3 reads CASSLETGTTQYF. The CDR3, as DNA: TGTGCCAGCAGTTTAGAGACAGGGACTACGCAGTATTTT.